The 7 T cell receptor beta chains below were found in one sample sequenced in a study of OX40 agonist ivuxolimab in advanced cancers. Using immunoSEQ multiplex PCR, the repertoire was profiled, and TCRdb retains in-frame clones only, with some absent. The table has roughly 24,000 clones, less than 90% seen once. The sample in question was CD4+ or CD8+ T cells sorted from blood, obtained in a trial of the OX40 agonist ivuxolimab. These receptor sequences come from an adult with an advanced solid tumor such as melanoma, head and neck, liver or kidney cancer.

This clone came up a few times. V gene TRBV5-4 combines with J gene TRBJ1-6, with 10 bases fitting TRBD1. Unmatched junction bases numbered 6, after V lost 5 bases and J lost 7 bases. In germline, CDR1 is SGHNT, CDR2 YYREEE (reference sequence). This CDR3 is built from 15 residues. The CDR3 coding sequence is TGTGCCAGCAGTTCCGGACAGGGGGAGAATTCACCCCTCCACTTT. It specifies CASSSGQGENSPLHF.

The gene calls are TRBV15 and TRBJ1-1; D is undetermined. The CDR3 loop spans 14 amino acids. From germline, CDR1 is LNHNV and CDR2 YYDKDF (reference sequence). V was trimmed by 3 bases and J by 1 base, leaving 9 bases between them. For the CDR3, the DNA is TGTGCCACCAGCAGTCCGACACCGAACACTGAAGCTTTCTTT. Residues: CATSSPTPNTEAFF.

The chain is built from TRBV7-2 and TRBJ1-1, with unresolved D. CDR1 is SGHTA and CDR2 is FQGNSA in the germline V gene. V lost 2 bases to trimming and J lost 1 base, with 14 bases between them. This CDR3 contains 16 residues. The CDR3 reads CASSLTDWLPNTEAFF. The CDR3 DNA sequence: TGTGCCAGCAGCTTAACCGACTGGCTGCCGAACACTGAAGCTTTCTTT.

Only one count was recorded for this clone. V and J are TRBV5-4 and TRBJ2-5; 9 bases are a match to TRBD1. The CDR3 extends over 17 amino acids. The V gene's germline CDR1 is SGHNT and CDR2 YYREEE (reference sequence). Trimming took 3 bases from V and 5 from J; bases not matched to a gene: 14. CDR3 amino acids: CASSSGTGISFGETQYF. The CDR3 DNA reads as TGTGCCAGCAGCTCGGGGACAGGGATTAGTTTTGGGGAGACCCAGTACTTC.

The CDR3 DNA sequence: TGTGCCAGCAGCTTTCCCAGGGGGTCCCTACCTACCGGGGAGCTGTTTTTT. Translating it yields CASSFPRGSLPTGELFF. The chain has TRBV7-2 and TRBJ2-2; 7 nucleotides agree with TRBD1. CDR1 is SGHTA and CDR2 is FQGNSA in the germline V gene. The CDR3 has 17 amino acids. V dropped 3 bases and J dropped 5; count of bases not matched to a gene: 12.

This chain's CDR3 is CSVEEDYLYNEQFF. In DNA, the CDR3 is TGCAGCGTTGAGGAGGACTACCTCTACAATGAGCAGTTCTTC. V gene TRBV29-1 combines with J gene TRBJ2-1, with a possible D match to TRBD2 (6 bases). The CDR3 spans 14 residues. With 3 bases removed from V and 3 bases from J, the gap between germline ends came to 12 bases. Germline loops: CDR1 SQVTM, CDR2 ANQGSEA.

The rearrangement uses TRBV7-9 and TRBJ2-5; D possibly corresponds to TRBD1 (6 bases). The CDR3 extends over 15 amino acids. Germline assignment: CDR1 SEHNR and CDR2 FQNEAQ (reference sequence). Trimming left V 5 bases short and J 2 bases short, with 15 bases between. The CDR3 DNA follows: TGTGCCAGCAGCCCAATAGGACAGACTCAAGAGACCCAGTACTTC. This sequence encodes CASSPIGQTQETQYF.